This is a list of T cell receptor beta chains from one sample in a study of cytomegalovirus exposure and HLA in healthy donors. Sequencing used immunoSEQ multiplex PCR; TCRdb keeps in-frame clones, though not all of them. Among 190,000 or so clones listed, under 85% were seen once. Source material: PBMCs. These receptors were obtained from a man aged 45-65 years in good health and CMV-seronegative. CDR3s include the opening cysteine and the closing phenylalanine or tryptophan. Fields, in order: D gene, V gene, clone size, J gene, CDR3 DNA, CDR3 protein. D genes are given only for firm matches. Size values are once, few and many counts, or a class for expanded clones, and some rows have none.

.	TRBV6-6	.	TRBJ2-3	TGTGCCAGCAGTTACTCGATAAGGGGGTCCACAGATACGCAGTATTTT	CASSYSIRGSTDTQYF
.	TRBV14	.	TRBJ2-7	TGTGCCAGCAGCCCCCGACAGGTTACCTACGAGCAGTACTTC	CASSPRQVTYEQYF
TRBD2	TRBV9	.	TRBJ2-1	TGTGCCAGCAGCGCCGAGGTAGCGGGAACTGAGCAGTTCTTC	CASSAEVAGTEQFF
TRBD1	TRBV5-6	few	TRBJ2-7	TGTGCCAGCAGCCCGAGGGGACAGGGGGCTCTCGAGCAGTACTTC	CASSPRGQGALEQYF
TRBD1	TRBV11-2	.	TRBJ2-2	TGTGCCAGCAGCCCTCGACAGGGGTGGACCGGGGAGCTGTTTTTT	CASSPRQGWTGELFF
.	TRBV7-9	.	TRBJ2-7	TGTGCCAGCAGCCGGGTGGGAGGCTACGAGCAGTACTTC	CASSRVGGYEQYF
TRBD2	TRBV15	.	TRBJ2-3	TGTGCCACCAGCAGAGATTTGCCTACTAGCGGGGGGGCGGCAGATACGCAGTATTTT	CATSRDLPTSGGAADTQYF
.	TRBV28	.	TRBJ1-1	TGTGCCAGCAAAGTCGGGGGCACTGAAGCTTTCTTT	CASKVGGTEAFF
TRBD1	TRBV19	once	TRBJ1-1	TGTGCCAGTAGTACAACAGGGGTCACTGAAGCTTTCTTT	CASSTTGVTEAFF
.	TRBV9	.	TRBJ1-5	TGTGCCAGCAGCGTGGACAGTAGCAATCAGCCCCAGCATTTT	CASSVDSSNQPQHF
.	TRBV7-2	.	TRBJ1-3	TGTGCCAGCAGCTTAACCTCAGGGTTCTCTGGAAACACCATATATTTT	CASSLTSGFSGNTIYF
.	TRBV7-3	few	TRBJ2-7	TGTGCCAGCAGCTTAACGGTGGGGCTCCTATCCTACGAGCAGTACTTC	CASSLTVGLLSYEQYF
.	TRBV29-1	.	TRBJ2-1	TGCAGCGTCCCCGCGTTCAATGAGCAGTTCTTC	CSVPAFNEQFF
TRBD1	TRBV11-2	.	TRBJ2-5	TGTGCCAGCAGTTCGGGACAGGGCCTACAAGAGACCCAGTACTTC	CASSSGQGLQETQYF
.	TRBV19	few	TRBJ1-4	TGTGCCAGTACCCCCTGGGGGGGGCGCCGCGCCATAGGCGTTGAAAAACTGTTTTTT	CASTPWGGRRAIGVEKLFF
.	TRBV6-1	.	TRBJ2-3	TGTGCCAGCAGTGAAGTCGCAGGCACAGATACGCAGTATTTT	CASSEVAGTDTQYF
.	TRBV7-3	.	TRBJ1-2	.	CASSSSGTVDGYTF
TRBD2	TRBV28	.	TRBJ2-5	TGTGCCAGCAGTGAACCTAGCGGGAGGGGAAAGACCCAGTACTTC	CASSEPSGRGKTQYF
TRBD1	TRBV27	.	TRBJ2-7	TGTGCCAGCAGTTTATATTCCATCGGGACAGGGTACTCCTACGAGCAGTACTTC	CASSLYSIGTGYSYEQYF
.	TRBV14	.	TRBJ1-3	TGTGCCAGCAGCCAAGATCACTCTGGAAACACCATATATTTT	CASSQDHSGNTIYF
.	TRBV5-1	.	TRBJ2-3	TGCGCCAGCAGCTTTGAGGTCTGGGCAGATACGCAGTATTTT	CASSFEVWADTQYF
TRBD2	TRBV7-2	.	TRBJ2-4	TGTGCCAGCAGCTTAAACGGGGAGGGCGGCCTTGACATTCAGTACTTC	CASSLNGEGGLDIQYF
.	TRBV6-5	.	TRBJ2-3	TGTGCCAGCAGTTCTATCACAGATACGCAGTATTTT	CASSSITDTQYF
.	TRBV6-1	.	TRBJ1-6	TGTGCCAGCAGGCCCAACAGGGATGAAAATTCACCCCTCCACTTT	CASRPNRDENSPLHF
.	TRBV6-1	few	TRBJ2-7	TGTGCCAGCAGTAAGCAGGGATCCTACGAGCAGTACTTC	CASSKQGSYEQYF
TRBD1	TRBV7-9	.	TRBJ1-6	TGTGCCAGCGGACTGGACAGGGGAACGAGCTCACCCCTCCACTTT	CASGLDRGTSSPLHF
.	TRBV6-1	.	TRBJ2-3	TGTGCCAGCAGTGAAACCCCCCAGGTTCAAGTAGATACGCAGTATTTT	CASSETPQVQVDTQYF
.	TRBV9	.	TRBJ1-3	TGTGCCAGCAGCGTAAGGGAGGGCTTGACTGGAAACACCATATATTTT	CASSVREGLTGNTIYF
.	TRBV7-3	.	TRBJ1-5	TGTGCCAGCAGCTTAGGCCAGCCCCAGCATTTT	CASSLGQPQHF
.	TRBV4-1	.	TRBJ2-2	TGCGCCAGCAGCCGGACCCCCGGGATGCGGACCGGGGAGCTGTTTTTT	CASSRTPGMRTGELFF
TRBD1	TRBV7-9	.	TRBJ2-3	TGTGCCAGCAGCTCACAGGGGGGATACACAGATACGCAGTATTTT	CASSSQGGYTDTQYF
TRBD2	TRBV11-2	.	TRBJ2-5	TGTGCCAGCAGCTCTATCCGGGGGGGCCTAGGTGAGACCCAGTACTTC	CASSSIRGGLGETQYF
TRBD2	TRBV19	.	TRBJ2-5	TGTGCCAGTAGTATAGATAAGGGGGGACTAGCGGGGGAAGAGACCCAGTACTTC	CASSIDKGGLAGEETQYF
.	TRBV5-6	.	TRBJ1-5	TGTGCCAGCAGCTTAAGAGGGATATATAGCAATCAGCCCCAGCATTTT	CASSLRGIYSNQPQHF
.	TRBV5-4	.	TRBJ1-1	TGTGCCGGCAGTCGGGGGGGGGTCAACACTGAAGCTTTCTTT	CAGSRGGVNTEAFF
TRBD2	TRBV7-2	.	TRBJ2-7	TGTGCCAGCAGCCCTCGGACTAGCGGCTTTACCTACGAGCAGTACTTC	CASSPRTSGFTYEQYF